The T cell receptor (beta chain) under discussion was sequenced for a study of regulatory T cells in long-lasting Graves disease. This clonotype was counted at least ten times. Documented time point: newly diagnosed GD, antithyroid drugs for less than 3 months. There was RNA extracted from PBMCs, and the TCR library was made from it. The CDR3 is 15 amino acids. CDR1 and CDR2 (germline): DFQATT, SNEGSKA (reference sequence). V lost 0 bases to trimming and J lost 7 bases; unmatched junction nucleotides: 10. Sequencing libraries for TCR beta were prepared with iRepertoire HTBI primers and Arm-PCR of CDR3 regions. TCRdb independently ran MiXCR on the multiplex PCR reads; one entry per CDR3 protein. The sample yields about 380,000 distinct CDR3 sequences, around 15% seen once.

The sample here was peripheral blood mononuclear cells (PBMCs), taken at new diagnosis, from a patient treated with antithyroid drugs. The rearrangement links TRBV20-1 to TRBJ2-3; 7 bases fit TRBD2. The receptor comes from a female donor with Graves disease. CDR3 sequence (DNA): TGCAGTGCTAGAGAACCTAGCGGAGCTATAAATACGCAGTATTTT. This sequence encodes CSAREPSGAINTQYF.